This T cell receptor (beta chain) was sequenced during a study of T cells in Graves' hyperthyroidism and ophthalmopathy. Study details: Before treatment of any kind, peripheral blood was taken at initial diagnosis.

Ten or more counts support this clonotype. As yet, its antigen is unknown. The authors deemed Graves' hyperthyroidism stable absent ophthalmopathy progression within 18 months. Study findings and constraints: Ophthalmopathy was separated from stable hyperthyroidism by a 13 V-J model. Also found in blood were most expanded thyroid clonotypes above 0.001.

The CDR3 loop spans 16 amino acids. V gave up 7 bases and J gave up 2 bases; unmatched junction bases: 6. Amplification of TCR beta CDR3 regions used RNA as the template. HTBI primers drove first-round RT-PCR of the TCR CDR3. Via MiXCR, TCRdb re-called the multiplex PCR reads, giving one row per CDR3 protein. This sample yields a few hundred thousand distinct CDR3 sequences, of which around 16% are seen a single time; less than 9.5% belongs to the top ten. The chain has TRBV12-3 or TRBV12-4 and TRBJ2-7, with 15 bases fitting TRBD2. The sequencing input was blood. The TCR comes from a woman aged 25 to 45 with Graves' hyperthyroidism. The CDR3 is CASKGLAGGKTYEQYF. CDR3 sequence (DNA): TGTGCCAGCAAAGGACTAGCGGGAGGGAAGACCTACGAGCAGTACTTC.